This T cell receptor beta chain was captured by sequencing in a study of T-cell reconstitution after alpha-beta-depleted transplantation in children (TCRdb year 2016). At the level of the whole study: Using TCR repertoire profiling, the study quantitatively followed how T-cell immune reconstitution unfolded in children after TCRalphabeta/CD19-depleted allogeneic hematopoietic cell transplantation.

Explained via the paper, the treatment or condition label denotes: allogeneic hematopoietic cell transplantation with graft depleted of TCRalphabeta T cells and CD19 B cells. The transplant recipients were children given TCRalphabeta/CD19-depleted allogeneic hematopoietic cell grafts. The library was obtained by PCR. Reads for this sample came from an Illumina HiSeq 2500. TCR libraries were prepared with molecular barcoding, using unique molecular identifiers to normalize TCRbeta repertoire quantification. The raw public reads went through TCRdb reprocessing: fastp at Q25, MiXCR clone calling, in-frame beta chains kept. CDR3 protein duplicates are merged, each entry listing the most common genes and DNA. Across this sample there are about 540,000 distinct CDR3 sequences, with roughly a quarter seen only once. The ten most abundant clones make up under 45% of the sample. The investigation overall reported the following: The high TCRbeta diversity at day 60 in some patients was ascribed to recipient T cells and intrathymic progenitors that had survived conditioning. Hyperexpanded clone frequencies declined over subsequent months; after one year, T-cell counts and TCRbeta diversity were mostly attributed to newly produced T cells. The apparently early alphabetaT-cell count recovery about two months after transplant was reportedly dependent on only several hundred rapidly expanded clones derived from non-depleted graft cells.

With regard to this clonotype: Its antigen remains undetermined. The sample holds no much larger clone one base away, and base qualities are not on file.

Trimming costs V 3 bases and J 4 bases, and their ends lie 10 bases apart. Including the terminal cysteine and phenylalanine, the CDR3 comprises 13 residues. Of the read, only the CDR3 DNA is kept; its 39 bases are in frame from base 1. CDR1 and CDR2 were assigned from the germline V gene as ENHRY and SYGVKD. The sequence is built from TRBV10-3 and TRBJ2-7; the D gene cannot be resolved beyond TRBD1 or TRBD2, each matching 5 bases. The sample consisted of PBMCs, taken before TCRalphabeta/CD19-depleted stem cell transplant. The receptor comes from a boy less than two years old with Wiskott-Aldrich syndrome, due to receive a stem cell transplant. The CDR3 protein sequence reads: CAISDSGRYEQYF. The nucleotide sequence reads as follows: TGTGCCATCAGTGACTCGGGACGGTACGAGCAGTACTTC.